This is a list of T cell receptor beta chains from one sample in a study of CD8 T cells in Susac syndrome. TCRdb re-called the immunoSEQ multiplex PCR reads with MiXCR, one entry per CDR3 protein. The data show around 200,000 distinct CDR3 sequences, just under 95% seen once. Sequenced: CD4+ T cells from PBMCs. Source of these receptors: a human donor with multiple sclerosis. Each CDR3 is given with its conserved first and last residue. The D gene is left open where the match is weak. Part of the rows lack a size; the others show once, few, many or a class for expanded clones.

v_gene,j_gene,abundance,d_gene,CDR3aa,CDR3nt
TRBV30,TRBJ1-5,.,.,CAWSEARRQPQHF,TGTGCCTGGAGTGAGGCGCGGAGGCAGCCCCAGCATTTT
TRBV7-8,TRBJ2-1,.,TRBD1,CASSHPGQKNNEQFF,TGTGCCAGCAGCCATCCGGGACAGAAAAACAATGAGCAGTTCTTC
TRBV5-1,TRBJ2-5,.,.,CASSLGANQETQYF,TGCGCCAGCAGCTTGGGTGCAAACCAAGAGACCCAGTACTTC
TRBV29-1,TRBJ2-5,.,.,CSVDSASQETQYF,TGCAGCGTTGATTCTGCGTCGCAAGAGACCCAGTACTTC
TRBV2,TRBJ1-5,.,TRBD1,CASSAGEGGDQPQHF,TGTGCCAGCAGTGCCGGGGAAGGGGGCGATCAGCCCCAGCATTTT
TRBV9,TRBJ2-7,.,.,CASSVDSGPYEQYF,TGTGCCAGCAGCGTAGACTCCGGACCCTACGAGCAGTACTTC
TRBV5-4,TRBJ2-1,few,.,CASSVLGNEQFF,TGTGCCAGCAGCGTACTGGGCAATGAGCAGTTCTTC
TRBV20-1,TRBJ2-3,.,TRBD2,CSAGIAGGRADTQYF,TGCAGTGCTGGTATAGCGGGGGGGCGCGCAGATACGCAGTATTTT
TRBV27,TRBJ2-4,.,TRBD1,CASNLDRASKNIQYF,TGTGCCAGCAATCTGGACAGGGCTTCCAAAAACATTCAGTACTTC
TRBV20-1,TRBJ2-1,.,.,CSARPTLALAYNEQFF,TGCAGTGCTAGACCTACTCTAGCGCTTGCCTACAATGAGCAGTTCTTC
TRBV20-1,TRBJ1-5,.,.,CSAISSGDQPQHF,TGCAGTGCAATCTCTTCGGGGGATCAGCCCCAGCATTTT
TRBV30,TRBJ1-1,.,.,CAWSDTTEAFF,TGTGCCTGGTCGGACACCACTGAAGCTTTCTTT
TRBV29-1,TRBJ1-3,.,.,CSVDSVTF,TGCAGCGTTGACTCGGTAACCTTT
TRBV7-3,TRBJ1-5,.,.,CASSSSPNQPQHF,TGTGCCAGCAGCTCCAGCCCCAATCAGCCCCAGCATTTT
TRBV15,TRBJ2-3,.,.,CATSREGASTQYF,TGTGCCACCAGCAGAGAGGGCGCAAGTACGCAGTATTTT
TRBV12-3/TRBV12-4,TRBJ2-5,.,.,CASSFPGLVETQYF,TGTGCCAGCAGTTTCCCAGGGTTGGTAGAGACCCAGTACTTC
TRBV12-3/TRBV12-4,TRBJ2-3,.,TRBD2,CASSSGLAGQYF,TGTGCCAGCAGTTCAGGACTAGCGGGACAGTATTTT
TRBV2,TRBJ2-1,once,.,CASSVGVYNEQFF,TGTGCCAGCAGTGTGGGAGTATACAATGAGCAGTTCTTC